A single TCR beta chain is shown here with its context. Its specificity is not known. This specimen comes from a study of human T cells and chemical hapten exposure. The V gene lost 6 bases and the J gene lost 7 bases, with 10 bases spanning the gap. The CDR3 spans 11 residues. Germline loops: CDR1 GTSNPN, CDR2 SVGIG (reference sequence). Original data processing: A typical sample had 93,000 or so TCRs, with about 23,224 to 750,000 overall. TCRdb recomputed calls from the RACE reads with MiXCR, one row per CDR3 protein. The V and J calls were determined by TCRdb, not by the authors. The sample includes tens of thousands of distinct CDR3 sequences, more than 9.5% of them seen just once. The time point was: patch test 3, about 24 weeks after DPC sensitization. Treatment noted: therapeutic diphenylcyclopropenone sensitization with weekly scalp DPC. Extraction yielded total RNA from whole blood (unfractionated).

Study outcomes and limitations: It was expanded TCRs that formed significantly more large CDR3 similarity clusters than controls did.

This sequence joins TRBV30 and TRBJ2-1; D is perhaps TRBD2 (6 bases). This specimen consisted of whole blood, obtained in connection with sensitization to the hapten diphenylcyclopropenone (DPC). The receptor's source is a woman between 40 and 55 years old with alopecia areata. Some clones in this sample may be carry-over from other donors' samples. CDR3 loop: CACGSANEQFF. CDR3 bases: TGTGCCTGCGGGAGCGCGAATGAGCAGTTCTTC.